The 8 T cell receptor beta chains in this list originate from one sample, sequenced in a study of naive and memory T cell subsets (dated by TCRdb to 2016 to 2017). The library was obtained by UMI-ligation and nested PCR. Reads for this sample came from an Illumina MiSeq. The beta constant-region primer was an equimolar mix of two oligonucleotides covering both TRBC1 and TRBC2. The public reads were quality trimmed at Q25 with fastp and then assembled into clones with MiXCR by TCRdb, keeping productive beta chains. Identical CDR3 proteins give one entry, which carries the most common genes and DNA. The sample data list approximately 140,000 distinct CDR3 sequences, and over 15% of these were observed just once. The ten largest clonotypes hold approximately 0.13% of the sample. What was sequenced was naive CD4+ T cells from blood. The intended sense of this specimen's cell subset or site label: naive T cells, CD45RA high CD27+. The receptors originated from a human donor in good health.

The chain combines TRBV5-1 with TRBJ2-3; D not resolved. This CDR3 region has 14 residues. Germline V gene sequence: CDR1 SGHRS, CDR2 YFSETQ. Deletions cut 4 bases from V and 1 base from J, with 10 bases between. In DNA form, the CDR3 reads TGCGCCAGCAGCGTCCCGGCTGGCACAGATACGCAGTATTTT. Protein sequence: CASSVPAGTDTQYF.

This clonotype was picked up a small number of times. V gene TRBV12-5 combines with J gene TRBJ2-7; D is perhaps TRBD1 (5 bases). The germline CDR1 and CDR2 sequences are LGHNT and FRNRAP. V lost 1 base, J lost 6 bases, and 7 bases lay in between. This CDR3 region has 12 residues. The CDR3 loop is CASGLAGSEQYF. The CDR3 DNA follows: TGTGCTAGTGGTTTGGCAGGGTCCGAGCAGTACTTC.

The rearrangement uses TRBV3-1 and TRBJ1-5; tentatively, D is TRBD1 (6 bases). The CDR3 loop spans 14 amino acids. Germline V gives CDR1 LGHDT, CDR2 YNNKEL (reference sequence). Trimming pared 5 bases from V and 3 bases from J, leaving 11 bases between. The CDR3 bases are TGTGCCAGCAGCTCTACAGGGTACAATCAGCCCCAGCATTTT. Its translation: CASSSTGYNQPQHF.

This chain links TRBV20-1 with TRBJ2-7; 10 nucleotides match TRBD2. The junction had 9 bases not matched to a gene; V was cut back by 6 bases and J by 7 bases. Germline V gene sequence: CDR1 DFQATT, CDR2 SNEGSKA (reference sequence). The CDR3 sequence is 13 residues long. The CDR3 DNA follows: TGCAGTGCAACGAGCGGGAGGGAAGGAGAGCAGTACTTC. This encodes CSATSGREGEQYF.

This clonotype was observed a handful of times. The chain couples TRBV30 to TRBJ2-1, with 7 bases matching TRBD2. Losses at the gene ends were 2 bases for V and 15 bases for J; bases not matched to a gene: 16. The CDR3 loop spans 14 amino acids. Germline V gives CDR1 GTSNPN, CDR2 SVGIG (reference sequence). In nucleotides, the CDR3 is TGTGCCTGGAGTAGTTTGGTCGAGACTAGCCGGCCGTTCTTC. Translating gives CAWSSLVETSRPFF.

This clonotype was observed a handful of times. The rearrangement links TRBV12-3 or TRBV12-4 to TRBJ1-1; 8 bases are a match to TRBD1. V trimming: 3 bases; J trimming: 3 bases; junction bases outside the gene matches: 3. This CDR3 is built from 14 residues. The CDR3 DNA reads as TGTGCCAGCAGTTTCCAGGGGGCAGACACTGAAGCTTTCTTT. It translates to CASSFQGADTEAFF.

This clonotype showed up just a few times. This sequence joins TRBV5-1 and TRBJ2-7, with D tentatively TRBD1 or TRBD2 (5 bases each). V lost 2 bases to trimming and J lost 2 bases, with 14 bases between them. In germline, CDR1 is SGHRS, CDR2 YFSETQ. CDR3 length: 15 amino acids. The CDR3, as DNA: TGCGCCAGCAGCTTTTCTGGGGGAGCAACCTACGAGCAGTACTTC. The encoded protein is CASSFSGGATYEQYF.

This clonotype has just a few counts. This chain links TRBV20-1 with TRBJ1-2; no definite D call. V was cut by 1 base and J by 0 bases, with 9 bases left in between. CDR1 and CDR2 (germline): DFQATT, SNEGSKA (reference sequence). This CDR3 comprises 14 residues. The CDR3 spells CSARGYGPNYGYTF. CDR3 DNA: TGCAGTGCTAGAGGATACGGCCCTAACTATGGCTACACCTTC.